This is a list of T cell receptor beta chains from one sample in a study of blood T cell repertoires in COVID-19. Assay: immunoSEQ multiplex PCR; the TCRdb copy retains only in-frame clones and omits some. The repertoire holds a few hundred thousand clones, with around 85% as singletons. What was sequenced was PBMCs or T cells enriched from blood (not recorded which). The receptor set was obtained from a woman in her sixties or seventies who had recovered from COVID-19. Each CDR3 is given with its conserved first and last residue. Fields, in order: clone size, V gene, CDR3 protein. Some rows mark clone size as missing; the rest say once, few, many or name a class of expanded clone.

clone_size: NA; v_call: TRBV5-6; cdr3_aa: CASSLFRAGGGETQYF
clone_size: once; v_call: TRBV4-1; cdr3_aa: CASSQAHFLLAGTDTQYF
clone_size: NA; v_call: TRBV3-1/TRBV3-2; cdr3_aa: CASSQRQGLWTNYGYTF
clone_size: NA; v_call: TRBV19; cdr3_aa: CASSIQGANTDTQYF
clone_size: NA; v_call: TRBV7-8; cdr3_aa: CASSFQGSLNTEAFF
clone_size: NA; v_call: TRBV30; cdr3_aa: CASRTSGGKDEQFF
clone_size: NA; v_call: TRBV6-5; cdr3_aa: CASSRKGVGQPQHF
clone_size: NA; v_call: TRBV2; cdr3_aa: CATMGLAGGPRYNEQFF
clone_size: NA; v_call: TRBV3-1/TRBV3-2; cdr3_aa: CASSRGYEQYF
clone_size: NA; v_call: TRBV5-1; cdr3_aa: CASSLGRANTEAFF
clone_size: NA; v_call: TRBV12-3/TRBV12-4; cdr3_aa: CASRGQGNYEQYF
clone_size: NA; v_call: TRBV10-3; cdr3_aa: CAISGGDRGFQPQHF
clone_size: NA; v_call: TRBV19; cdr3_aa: CASSWTGGSVEQYF
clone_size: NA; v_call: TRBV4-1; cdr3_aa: CASSQVGGGNQPQHF
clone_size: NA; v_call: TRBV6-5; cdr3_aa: CASSYAGQQYQETQYF
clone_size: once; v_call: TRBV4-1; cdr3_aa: CASSPMGHPSTDTQYF
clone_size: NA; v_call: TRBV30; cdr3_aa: CAWSQGTGFNEQYF
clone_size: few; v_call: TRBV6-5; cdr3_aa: CASRTSGGNEQFF
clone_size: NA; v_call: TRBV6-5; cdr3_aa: CASGQPTPGGGYTF
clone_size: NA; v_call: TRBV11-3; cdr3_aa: CASSFRGTEAFF
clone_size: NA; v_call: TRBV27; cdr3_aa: CASSLWAGTGELFF
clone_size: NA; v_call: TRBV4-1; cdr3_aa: CASSQGTGYLNSPLHF
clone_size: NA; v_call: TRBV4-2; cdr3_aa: CASSLTSGGADTGELFF
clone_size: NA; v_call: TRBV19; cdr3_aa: CASTDTGNSPLHF
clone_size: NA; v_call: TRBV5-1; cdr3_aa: CASSLGAGEIYEQYF
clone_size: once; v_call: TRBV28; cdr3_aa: CASSFGGSADTQYF
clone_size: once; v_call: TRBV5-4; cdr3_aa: CASSLAVESTEAFF
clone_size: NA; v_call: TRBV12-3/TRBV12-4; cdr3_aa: CASSRQGAGGYTF
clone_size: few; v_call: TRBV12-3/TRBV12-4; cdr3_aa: CASTQGQGQPQHF
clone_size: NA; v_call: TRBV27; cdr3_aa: CASSLAGGYYEQYF
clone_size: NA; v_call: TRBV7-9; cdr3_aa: CASSLQGTANYNEQFF
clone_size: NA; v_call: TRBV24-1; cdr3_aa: CATSDLPVAGQTGELFF
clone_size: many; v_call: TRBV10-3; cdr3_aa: CAISEGAQNTIYF
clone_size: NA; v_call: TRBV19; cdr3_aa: CASSILSVRDTEAFF
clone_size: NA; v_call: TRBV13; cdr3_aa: CASSPHFTGELFF
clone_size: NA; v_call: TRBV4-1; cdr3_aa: CASSPEVAGLGAGELFF
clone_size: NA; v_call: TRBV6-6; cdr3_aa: CASSYYPGGGYNEQFF
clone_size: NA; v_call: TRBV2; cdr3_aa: CASSASGGDSYEQYF
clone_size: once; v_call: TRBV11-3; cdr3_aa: CASSLGQGSTDEQYF
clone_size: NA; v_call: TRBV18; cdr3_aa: CASSTGSTDTQYF
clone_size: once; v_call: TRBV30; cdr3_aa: CASGQGFYNSPLHF
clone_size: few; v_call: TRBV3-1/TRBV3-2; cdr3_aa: CASSRLQGQDNSPLHF
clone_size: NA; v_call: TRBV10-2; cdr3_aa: CASSDGTGFFNQPQHF
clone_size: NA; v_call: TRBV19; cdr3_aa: CASSRSQGAGGYTF
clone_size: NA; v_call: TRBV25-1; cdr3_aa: CASSVDPGDNEQFF
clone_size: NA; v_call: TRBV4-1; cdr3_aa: CASSQIGDTEAFF
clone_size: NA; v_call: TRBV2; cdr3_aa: CASIPPGGLAGNRRGTGELFF
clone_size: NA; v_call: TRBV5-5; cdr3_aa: CASSLVGERTDTQYF
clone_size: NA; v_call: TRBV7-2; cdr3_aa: CASSLGAWAEKLFF
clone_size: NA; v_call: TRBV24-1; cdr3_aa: CATRGTSGGNEQFF
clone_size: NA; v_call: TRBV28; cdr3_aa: CASSLSTGIYPEAFF
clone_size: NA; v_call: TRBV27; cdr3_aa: CASSRQGGGNTIYF
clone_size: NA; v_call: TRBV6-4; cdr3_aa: CASSGHRQGDTQYF
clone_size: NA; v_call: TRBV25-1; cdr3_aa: CASSESYGGKNGYTF
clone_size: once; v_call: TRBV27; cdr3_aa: CASSLAGETGELFF
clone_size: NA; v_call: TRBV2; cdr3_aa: CASSRLNTEAFF